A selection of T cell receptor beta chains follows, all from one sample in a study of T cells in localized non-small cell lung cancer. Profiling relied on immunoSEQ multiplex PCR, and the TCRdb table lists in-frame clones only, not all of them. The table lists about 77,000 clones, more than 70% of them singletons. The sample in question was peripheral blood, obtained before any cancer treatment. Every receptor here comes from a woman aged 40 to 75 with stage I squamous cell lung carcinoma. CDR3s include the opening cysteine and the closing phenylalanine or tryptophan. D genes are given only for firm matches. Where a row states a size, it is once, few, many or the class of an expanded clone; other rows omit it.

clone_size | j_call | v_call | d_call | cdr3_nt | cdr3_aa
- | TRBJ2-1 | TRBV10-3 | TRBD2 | TGTGCCATCAGCGATGTAGCGGGGTCCCCTCATGAGCAGTTCTTC | CAISDVAGSPHEQFF
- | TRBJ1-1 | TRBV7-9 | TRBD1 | TGTGCCAGCAGCTCCCTCCGGGACAGGCCGCTGGGTACTGAAGCTTTCTTT | CASSSLRDRPLGTEAFF
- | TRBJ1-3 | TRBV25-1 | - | TGTGCCAGCAGTGACCCTGGACATGGCACCATATATTTT | CASSDPGHGTIYF
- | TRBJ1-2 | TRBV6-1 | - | TGTGCCAGCAGTGAAGCGAACTATGGCTACACCTTC | CASSEANYGYTF
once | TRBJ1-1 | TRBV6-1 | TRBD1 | TGTGCCAGCAGAGGACCGGGACAGAGGATAACTGAAGCTTTCTTT | CASRGPGQRITEAFF
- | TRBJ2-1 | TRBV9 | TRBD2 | TGTGCCAGCAGCCCCCTTGGTAGCGGGGGCTCCGCCAATGAGCAGTTCTTC | CASSPLGSGGSANEQFF
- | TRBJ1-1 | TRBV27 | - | TGTGCCAGCAGTTTATCTCTGGGTATAGGTGAAGCTTTCTTT | CASSLSLGIGEAFF
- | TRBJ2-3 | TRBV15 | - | TGTGCCACCAGCAGAGAGTCGTGGGGAGATACGCAGTATTTT | CATSRESWGDTQYF
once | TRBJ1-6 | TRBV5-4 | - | TGTGCCAGCAGCTTTGAGAATTCACCCCTCCACTTT | CASSFENSPLHF
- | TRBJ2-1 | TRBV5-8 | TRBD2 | TGTGCCAGCAGCTTGCCCGGCGGGGGGGCCAATGAGCAGTTCTTC | CASSLPGGGANEQFF
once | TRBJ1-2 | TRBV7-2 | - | TGTGCCAGCAGCCCTGGGGGGCCCTATGGCTACACCTTC | CASSPGGPYGYTF
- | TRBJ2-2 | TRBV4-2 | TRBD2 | TGTGCCAGCAGCCAAGCTAGCGGGGGCACCGGGGAGCTGTTTTTT | CASSQASGGTGELFF
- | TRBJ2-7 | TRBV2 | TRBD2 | TGTGCCAGCAGTGGTAGCGGGGGGGCCTCGGGCGAGCAGTACTTC | CASSGSGGASGEQYF
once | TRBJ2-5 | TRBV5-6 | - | TGTGCCAGCCAGGGGTTACGGGAGACCCAGTACTTC | CASQGLRETQYF
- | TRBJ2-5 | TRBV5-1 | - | TGCGCCAGCAGCTCCGAACCACATTCACAAGAGACCCAGTACTTC | CASSSEPHSQETQYF
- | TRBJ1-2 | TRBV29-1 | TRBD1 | TGCAGCGTCGCGCAAGCGGGACAGGGGAATGGCTACACCTTC | CSVAQAGQGNGYTF
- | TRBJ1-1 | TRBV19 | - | TGTGCCAGTAGCGTTGTGACAGACAACACTGAAGCTTTCTTT | CASSVVTDNTEAFF
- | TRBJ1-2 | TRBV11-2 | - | TGTGCCAGCAGCTTGGAGACAGCTAACTATGGCTACACCTTC | CASSLETANYGYTF
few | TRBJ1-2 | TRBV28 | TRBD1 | TGTGCCAGCAGACGGGACAGGAACTATGGCTACACCTTC | CASRRDRNYGYTF
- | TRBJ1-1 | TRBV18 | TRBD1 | TGTGCCAGCTCACAAGGAGGACAGGGAGACACTGAAGCTTTCTTT | CASSQGGQGDTEAFF
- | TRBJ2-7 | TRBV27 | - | TGTGCCAGCAGTTCAATCGGGGGCTACGAGCAGTACTTC | CASSSIGGYEQYF
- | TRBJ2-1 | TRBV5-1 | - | TGCGCCAGCAGTTCAGCCTCCTACAATGAGCAGTTCTTC | CASSSASYNEQFF
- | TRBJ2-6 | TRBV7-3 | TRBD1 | TGTGCCAGCAGCTACGTCGGGACAGGGTCTGGGGCCAACGTCCTGACTTTC | CASSYVGTGSGANVLTF
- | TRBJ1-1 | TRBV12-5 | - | TGTGCTAGTGGTTTGGTACAGGGATCGAACACTGAAGCTTTCTTT | CASGLVQGSNTEAFF
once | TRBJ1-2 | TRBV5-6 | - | TGTGCCAGCAGCTTGGTCAGGGGCTATAGCTACACCTTC | CASSLVRGYSYTF
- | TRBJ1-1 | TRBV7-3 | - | TGTGCCAGCAGCTTAGGTGGGCACACTGAAGCTTTCTTT | CASSLGGHTEAFF
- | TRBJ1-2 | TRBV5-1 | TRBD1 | TGCGCCAGCAGCGCGTTAACAGGGGGCGGGTATGGCTACACCTTC | CASSALTGGGYGYTF
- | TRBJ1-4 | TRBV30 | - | TGTGCCTGGAGTGCCGGCCGGGGGGAAAAACTGTTTTTT | CAWSAGRGEKLFF
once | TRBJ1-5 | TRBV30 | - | TGTGCCTGGAGGGAGACAGGAGCGAGGCCCCAGCATTTT | CAWRETGARPQHF
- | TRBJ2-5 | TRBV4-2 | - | TGTGCCAGCAGCCACAGGGGTCAAGAGACCCAGTACTTC | CASSHRGQETQYF
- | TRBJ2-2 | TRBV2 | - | TGTGCCAGCAATCTAATAGGGTTCTCAACCGGGGAGCTGTTTTTT | CASNLIGFSTGELFF
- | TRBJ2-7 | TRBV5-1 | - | TGCGCCAGCAGCTTGGCAGTAGACGAGCAGTACTTC | CASSLAVDEQYF
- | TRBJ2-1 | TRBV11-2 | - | TGTGCCAGCAGCTTAGAGGGGGGCGCCTACAATGAGCAGTTCTTC | CASSLEGGAYNEQFF
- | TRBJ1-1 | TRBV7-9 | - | TGTGCCAGCAGCTTATTTGAGGACACTGAAGCTTTCTTT | CASSLFEDTEAFF
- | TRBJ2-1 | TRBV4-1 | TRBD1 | TGCGCCAGCAGAGGGACAGGGGCATTCCATGAGCAGTTCTTC | CASRGTGAFHEQFF
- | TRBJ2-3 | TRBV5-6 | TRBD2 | TGTGCCAGCAGCTTACTAGCGGGGGGGTCCACAGATACGCAGTATTTT | CASSLLAGGSTDTQYF
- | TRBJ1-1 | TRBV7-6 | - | TGTGCCAGCAGCCGGGCCGGGGCAGGGATGAACACTGAAGCTTTCTTT | CASSRAGAGMNTEAFF
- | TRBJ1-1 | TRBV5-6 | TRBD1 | TGTGCCAGCAGCAAAATGGGGCAGGGGGACCCTGAAGCTTTCTTT | CASSKMGQGDPEAFF
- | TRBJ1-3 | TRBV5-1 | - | TGCGCCAGCAGCTTGGATCAGAAGAACACCATATATTTT | CASSLDQKNTIYF
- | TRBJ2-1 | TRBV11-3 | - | TGTGCCAGCAGCCTGGGGCAGGGTTCCTACAATGAGCAGTTCTTC | CASSLGQGSYNEQFF
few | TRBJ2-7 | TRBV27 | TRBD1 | TGTGCCAGCAGTACGGGACAGGGACATATGGAGCAGTACTTC | CASSTGQGHMEQYF
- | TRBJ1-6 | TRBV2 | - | TGTGCCAGCAGGGCCGCGGGGAGGAATTCACCCCTCCACTTT | CASRAAGRNSPLHF
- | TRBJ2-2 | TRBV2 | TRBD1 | TGTGCCACCGGACAGGGCAACACCGGGGAGCTGTTTTTT | CATGQGNTGELFF
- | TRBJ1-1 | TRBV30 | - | TGTGCCTGGAGTACCGGGCCCAGAAACACTGAAGCTTTCTTT | CAWSTGPRNTEAFF
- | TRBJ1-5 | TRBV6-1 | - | TGTGCCAGCAGGTTACAGGAGAGCAATCAGCCCCAGCATTTT | CASRLQESNQPQHF
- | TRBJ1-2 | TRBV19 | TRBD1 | TGTGCCAGTAGTATATTGGGACAGCGAGAAAACTATGGCTACACCTTC | CASSILGQRENYGYTF
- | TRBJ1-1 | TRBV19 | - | TGTGCCAGTAGTGGGCTCATGAACACTGAAGCTTTCTTT | CASSGLMNTEAFF
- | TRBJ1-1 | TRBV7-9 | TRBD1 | TGTGCCAGCAGCTTAGTGGGACAGCCCTTTTTGAACACTGAAGCTTTCTTT | CASSLVGQPFLNTEAFF
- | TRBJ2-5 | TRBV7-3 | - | TGTGCCAGCAGCTTCGGCAGGGCCTTCCAAGAGACCCAGTACTTC | CASSFGRAFQETQYF
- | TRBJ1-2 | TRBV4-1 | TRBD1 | TGCGCCAGCAGCCAGGACAGGGGACCTAACTATGGCTACACCTTC | CASSQDRGPNYGYTF
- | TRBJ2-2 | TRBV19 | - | TGTGCCAGTAGTATCTCACTCGTGAACACCGGGGAGCTGTTTTTT | CASSISLVNTGELFF
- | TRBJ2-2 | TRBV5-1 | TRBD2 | TGCGCCAGCAGCTTGGATAGCGGGGGGGCCGGGGAGCTGTTTTTT | CASSLDSGGAGELFF
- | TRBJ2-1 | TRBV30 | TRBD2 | TGTGCCTGGAGGGCTAGCGGGGGGGGTTCCTACAATGAGCAGTTCTTC | CAWRASGGGSYNEQFF